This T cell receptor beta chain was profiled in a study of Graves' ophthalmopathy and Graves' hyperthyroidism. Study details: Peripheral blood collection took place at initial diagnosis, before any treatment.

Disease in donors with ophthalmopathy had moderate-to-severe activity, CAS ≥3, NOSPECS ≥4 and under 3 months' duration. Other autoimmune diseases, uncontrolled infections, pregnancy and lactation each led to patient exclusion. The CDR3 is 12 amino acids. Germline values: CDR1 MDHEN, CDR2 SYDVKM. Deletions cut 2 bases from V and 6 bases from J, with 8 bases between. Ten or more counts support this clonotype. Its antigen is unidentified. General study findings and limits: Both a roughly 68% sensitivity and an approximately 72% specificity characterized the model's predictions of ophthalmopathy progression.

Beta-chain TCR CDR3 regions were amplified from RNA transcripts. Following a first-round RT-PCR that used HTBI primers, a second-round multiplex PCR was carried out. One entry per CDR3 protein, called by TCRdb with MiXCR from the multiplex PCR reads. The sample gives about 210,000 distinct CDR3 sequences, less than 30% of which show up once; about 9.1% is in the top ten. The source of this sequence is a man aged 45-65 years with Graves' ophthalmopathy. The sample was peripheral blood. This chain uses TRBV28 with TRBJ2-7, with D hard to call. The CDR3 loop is CASSLRSTEQYF. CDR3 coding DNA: TGTGCCAGCAGTTTAAGGTCGACCGAGCAGTACTTC. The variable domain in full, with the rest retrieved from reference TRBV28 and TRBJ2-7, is DVKVTQSSRYLVKRTGEKVFLECVQDMDHENMFWYRQDPGLGLRLIYFSYDVKMKEKGDIPEGYSVSREKKERFSLILESASTNQTSMYLCASSLRSTEQYFGPGTRLTVT.